Listed here is a single T cell receptor (beta chain). V was clipped by 2 bases and J by 4 bases, with 10 bases between them. This CDR3 is built from 14 residues. Looked up from germline, CDR1 is SGHDT and CDR2 is YYEEEE. TCRdb's copy holds only in-frame clones and misses some; the assay was immunoSEQ multiplex PCR. The table has approximately 59,000 clones, about 90% seen once. This entry belongs to a study of T cell changes during pregnancy in multiple sclerosis. The sample here was peripheral blood, taken in the third trimester of pregnancy. The clonotype comes from a female donor in good health, enrolled as a control in a pregnancy study. The V gene is TRBV5-6, the J gene TRBJ1-3; the D gene is possibly TRBD1 (5 bases). The CDR3 DNA follows: TGTGCCAGCAGCTTACAGGTTACAGGAAACACCATATATTTT. Its translation: CASSLQVTGNTIYF.